The 9 T cell receptor beta chains given below trace back to one sample, sequenced in a study of vaccination effects on CD4 cells after COVID-19. Antigens of these TCRs are unknown. Clones were sequenced by immunoSEQ multiplex PCR, and TCRdb holds only the in-frame ones, with some missing. The sample shows around 46,000 clones, around 74% of them seen only once. Viral peptide pool expansion of antigen-specific CD4+ T cells preceded sequencing in the ViraFEST assay. Subsequent to a culture period of around 10 days, CD4+ T cells were isolated. It was two doses of either the BNT162b2 or mRNA-1273 vaccine that participants received. This material consisted of CD4+ T cells from PBMCs cultured with HCoV-OC43 spike peptides, taken after COVID-19 vaccination. The subset was: HCoV-OC43 spike overlapping peptide pool stimulation. The origin of the receptors is a human donor who received a COVID-19 vaccine.

This clone was seen only a few times. The rearrangement uses TRBV4-2 and TRBJ1-2; D call uncertain. The germline V gene has CDR1 LGHNA and CDR2 YNFKEQ. V gave up 1 base and J gave up 3 bases, with 9 bases separating them. The CDR3 is 14 amino acids. The CDR3 sequence: CASSQGPLHYGYTF. The CDR3 DNA reads TGTGCCAGCAGCCAAGGGCCTCTCCACTATGGCTACACCTTC.

The chain employs TRBV5-1 and TRBJ2-3; TRBD2 aligns across 15 bases. The CDR3 runs 16 residues. Germline CDR1 is SGHRS and CDR2 is YFSETQ. Trimming took 5 bases from V and 4 from J; bases not matched to a gene: 5. CDR3 amino acids: CASRRTSGGGADTQYF. CDR3 bases: TGCGCCAGCAGACGGACTAGCGGGGGGGGCGCAGATACGCAGTATTTT. The full variable domain, its missing parts supplied by reference TRBV5-1 and TRBJ2-3, is KAGVTQTPRYLIKTRGQQVTLSCSPISGHRSVSWYQQTPGQGLQFLFEYFSETQRNKGNFPGRFSGRQFSNSRSEMNVSTLELGDSALYLCASRRTSGGGADTQYFGPGTRLTVL.

The chain has TRBV2 and TRBJ2-2; D is ambiguous. Looked up from germline, CDR1 is SNHLY and CDR2 is FYNNEI. The CDR3 runs to 14 residues. Between the trimmed V and J ends, which lost 8 bases and 0 bases, there was a span of 10 bases. The CDR3 sequence: CASGISANTGELFF. CDR3 bases: TGTGCCAGCGGTATTTCGGCGAACACCGGGGAGCTGTTTTTT.

Here the CDR3 DNA reads TGTGCCAGCAGTGAGGGAATCACAGTTGACTATGGCTACACCTTC. Its translation is CASSEGITVDYGYTF. The chain employs TRBV6-1 and TRBJ1-2; D remains ambiguous. CDR1 is MNHNS and CDR2 is SASEGT in the germline V gene. V lost 3 bases to trimming and J lost 3 bases, with 14 bases between them. The CDR3 extends over 15 amino acids.

The J gene is TRBJ2-7, the V gene TRBV9; 8 bases map to TRBD1. V dropped 3 bases and J dropped 3; count of bases not matched to a gene: 2. CDR3 length: 13 amino acids. Germline lookup yields CDR1 SGDLS and CDR2 YYNGEE. CDR3 loop: CASSADRGYEQYF. CDR3 sequence (DNA): TGTGCCAGCAGCGCCGACAGGGGCTACGAGCAGTACTTC.

This clone has a single count. This chain uses TRBV28 with TRBJ1-5; D is unclear. Trimming shortened V by 5 bases and J by 4 bases, and 6 bases separated the two germline ends. This CDR3 contains 12 residues. Germline values: CDR1 MDHEN, CDR2 SYDVKM. DNA of the CDR3: TGTGCCAGCAGTCCCGTAAATCAGCCCCAGCATTTT. Translated: CASSPVNQPQHF.

The V call is TRBV19, the J call TRBJ1-2; 8 nucleotides line up with TRBD1. V was clipped by 6 bases and J by 4 bases; unmatched bases: 10. Germline lookup yields CDR1 LNHDA and CDR2 SQIVND (reference sequence). This CDR3 has 15 amino acids. The CDR3 DNA reads as TGTGCCAGTAGCTCACAGGGGGAGTACAGCTATGGCTACACCTTC. Its protein product is CASSSQGEYSYGYTF.

The V gene is TRBV3-1 (or the pseudogene TRBV3-2), the J gene TRBJ1-6; D not resolved. The CDR3 extends over 16 amino acids. Per the germline V gene, CDR1 is LGHDT and CDR2 is YNNKEL (reference sequence). V was trimmed by 4 bases and J by 7 bases, leaving 17 bases between them. The CDR3, as DNA: TGTGCCAGCAGCCCCCTCAGGCGGACGGGGAATTCACCCCTCCACTTT. It is translated as CASSPLRRTGNSPLHF.

The chain joins TRBV2 to TRBJ1-1; D ambiguous. The V gene's germline CDR1 is SNHLY and CDR2 FYNNEI. V dropped 5 bases and J dropped 1 base, with 8 bases sitting between them. The CDR3 is 13 residues long. CDR3 loop: CASSSQENTEAFF. For the CDR3, the DNA is TGTGCCAGCAGTTCCCAGGAGAACACTGAAGCTTTCTTT.